Below are 12 T cell receptor beta chains sequenced from a single sample in a study of response to subunit inactivated influenza vaccine. TCRdb redid the calling of the RT-PCR reads with MiXCR, one entry per CDR3 protein. This repertoire shows 540,000 or so distinct CDR3 sequences, 13% found once; its top ten account for around 13%. This specimen consisted of PBMCs from blood, obtained about 40 days after vaccination. The receptors were sampled from a man aged 45-65 years who received an inactivated influenza vaccine.

This clonotype was seen many times. This sequence joins TRBV6-1 and TRBJ2-7; D is unresolved. The CDR3 sequence is 12 residues long. V lost 2 bases to trimming and J lost 4 bases, with 6 bases between them. Per the germline V gene, CDR1 is MNHNS and CDR2 is SASEGT. The DNA of the CDR3 is TGTGCCAGCAGTGAATACGGTTACGAGCAGTACTTC. This sequence encodes CASSEYGYEQYF.

The chain uses TRBV29-1 and TRBJ2-2, with D unresolved. Germline assignment: CDR1 SQVTM and CDR2 ANQGSEA. V shed 4 bases and J shed 4 bases, with 16 bases lying between them. The CDR3 runs 15 residues. The chain's CDR3 is CSVGGLGRGTGELFF. The CDR3 DNA sequence: TGCAGCGTTGGGGGTCTAGGCCGTGGCACCGGGGAGCTGTTTTTT.

This clonotype has ten or more counts. V usage is TRBV5-1 and J usage is TRBJ2-5, with D uncertain. The CDR3 consists of 13 residues. V was clipped by 7 bases and J by 1 base, with 11 bases between them. In germline, CDR1 is SGHRS, CDR2 YFSETQ. For the CDR3, the DNA is TGCGCCAGCTCTCGAGACTTCCAAGAGACCCAGTACTTC. It codes for CASSRDFQETQYF.

This clonotype was observed a handful of times. CDR3: CASSEQASYGYTF. The CDR3 DNA sequence: TGTGCCAGCAGCGAGCAGGCTTCCTATGGCTACACCTTC. The chain uses TRBV12-3 or TRBV12-4 and TRBJ1-2; D call uncertain. CDR3 length: 13 amino acids. The ends were cut back, 6 bases at V and 4 bases at J, with 12 bases in the middle.

There are a few counts of this clonotype. The chain combines TRBV7-2 with TRBJ2-1; either TRBD1 or TRBD2 may fit D (5 bases each). Trimming took 5 bases from V and 2 from J, leaving 13 bases between them. Germline V gene sequence: CDR1 SGHTA, CDR2 FQGNSA. The CDR3 runs to 15 residues. CDR3 sequence (DNA): TGTGCCAGCAGCACTAGGGGCCTGACCTACAATGAGCAGTTCTTC. It yields the protein CASSTRGLTYNEQFF.

The chain uses TRBV6-5 and TRBJ2-7; tentatively, D is TRBD1 or TRBD2 (6 bases each). The V end was cut by 2 bases, the J end by 2 bases, with 13 bases between. Per the germline V gene, CDR1 is MNHEY and CDR2 is SVGAGI. This CDR3 contains 15 residues. In DNA form, the CDR3 reads TGTGCCAGCAGTTACGGGGGGCAGGGGACCTACGAGCAGTACTTC. Its protein is CASSYGGQGTYEQYF.

This clonotype appeared a few times. The V and J genes are TRBV5-5 and TRBJ1-1, with 7 bases matching TRBD1. V was clipped by 4 bases and J by 1 base; unmatched bases: 7. The CDR3 consists of 15 residues. In germline, CDR1 is SGHKS, CDR2 YYEKEE (reference sequence). CDR3 DNA sequence: TGTGCCAGCAGCGCGACGGGACAGACGAACACTGAAGCTTTCTTT. It specifies CASSATGQTNTEAFF.

Many counts were recorded for this clonotype. V gene TRBV12-3 or TRBV12-4 combines with J gene TRBJ2-1; TRBD2 matches at 11 bases. This CDR3 spans 14 amino acids. Trimming cost V 5 bases and J 7 bases; bases outside gene matches: 4. CDR3 sequence: CASSPTSGANEQFF. The CDR3 region has the DNA TGTGCCAGCAGTCCGACTAGCGGGGCGAATGAGCAGTTCTTC.

The CDR3 here is CSDAGGGNEQFF. CDR3 DNA sequence: TGCAGCGATGCGGGAGGAGGGAATGAGCAGTTCTTC. V usage is TRBV29-1 and J usage is TRBJ2-1; 8 positions agree with TRBD2. The CDR3 extends over 12 amino acids. Trimming cost V 7 bases and J 7 bases; bases outside gene matches: 6. Germline CDR1 SQVTM, CDR2 ANQGSEA.

The rearrangement uses TRBV29-1 and TRBJ2-1; D is undetermined. Trimming took 5 bases from V and 8 from J, leaving 10 bases between them. CDR1 and CDR2 (germline): SQVTM, ANQGSEA. The CDR3 is 11 residues long. CDR3 bases: TGCAGCGTTAATTTGTTGTATGAGCAGTTCTTC. Translating it yields CSVNLLYEQFF.

The chain is built from TRBV18 and TRBJ1-5, with D uncertain. The CDR3 runs to 17 residues. Between the trimmed V and J ends, which lost 1 base and 0 bases, there was a span of 13 bases. CDR1 and CDR2 from the germline V gene are KGHSH and LQKENI. CDR3 nucleotides: TGTGCCAGCTCACCACTCGCAGCGCAGGATAGCAATCAGCCCCAGCATTTT. This sequence encodes CASSPLAAQDSNQPQHF.

The table lists this clonotype with many counts. The rearrangement uses TRBV6-5 and TRBJ2-6; no clear D. Germline CDR1 is MNHEY and CDR2 is SVGAGI. The germline V and J ends were trimmed by 2 bases and 0 bases, with 5 bases remaining between them. The CDR3 consists of 15 residues. CDR3 coding DNA: TGTGCCAGCAGTTACGCACTCTCTGGGGCCAACGTCCTGACTTTC. It is translated as CASSYALSGANVLTF.